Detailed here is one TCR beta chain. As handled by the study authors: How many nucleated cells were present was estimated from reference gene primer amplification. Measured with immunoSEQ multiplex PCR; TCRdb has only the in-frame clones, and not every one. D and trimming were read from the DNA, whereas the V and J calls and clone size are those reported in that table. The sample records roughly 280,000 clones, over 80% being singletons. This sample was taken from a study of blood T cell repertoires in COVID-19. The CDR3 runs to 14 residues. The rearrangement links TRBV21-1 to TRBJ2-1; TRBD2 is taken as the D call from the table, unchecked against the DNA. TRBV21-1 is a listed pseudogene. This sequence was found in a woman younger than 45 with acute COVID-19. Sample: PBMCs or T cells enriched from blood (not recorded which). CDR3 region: CASSKGGRYNEQFF. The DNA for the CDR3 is TGTGCCAGCAGCAAAGGCGGCCGCTACAATGAGCAGTTCTTC.